The clone carrying this TCR beta chain was seen only a few times. The data are from a study of human T cells and chemical hapten exposure. Original processing methods: Sample TCR counts, which ranged from about 23,224 to 750,000, had a median of 95,638. TCRdb processed the RACE reads anew with MiXCR; each CDR3 protein has one entry. These V and J calls derive from TCRdb rather than the authors' analysis. The sample yields 150,000 to 200,000 distinct CDR3 sequences, around a quarter seen once. The CDR3 runs to 12 residues. Germline values: CDR1 SQVTM, CDR2 ANQGSEA. V shed 4 bases and J 3 bases; nucleotides not matched to a gene: 1. The time point denotes: patch test 3, about 24 weeks after DPC sensitization. Treatment meaning: therapeutic diphenylcyclopropenone sensitization with weekly scalp DPC. People who gave samples had alopecia, were 18 to 70 years old, and were suitable for DPC.

The chain joins TRBV29-1 to TRBJ2-7; TRBD1 agrees at 9 bases. The sequencing here drew on whole blood, taken in connection with sensitization to the hapten diphenylcyclopropenone (DPC). The TCR sequence derives from a woman under 30 with alopecia areata. Some clones in this sample may be carry-over from other donors' samples. The CDR3 protein is CSVGDRVYEQYF. CDR3 nucleotides: TGCAGCGTTGGGGACAGGGTCTACGAGCAGTACTTC.